This T cell receptor (beta chain) was found in a study of regulatory T cells in long-lasting Graves disease. About the study: The definition of persistent Graves' disease was over 5 years of antithyroid drugs with positive TSH receptor antibodies. General study results and limits: Persistent patients shared fewer than 3,500 public clonotypes among themselves. Newly diagnosed patients shared fewer, at more than 750. Persistent disease preferred TRBV28, TRBJ1-2 and TRBJ2-5.

V was clipped by 2 bases and J by 8 bases, with 12 bases between them. The germline V gene encodes CDR1 DFQATT and CDR2 SNEGSKA (reference sequence). The CDR3 is 12 residues long. With respect to this clonotype: The target antigen is unknown.

Building of the TCR beta libraries involved iRepertoire HTBI primers and Arm-PCR of CDR3 regions. TCRdb processed the multiplex PCR reads anew with MiXCR; each CDR3 protein has one entry. The sample includes about 310,000 distinct CDR3 sequences, 22% of them seen just once. Regarding time point: persistent/refractory GD, antithyroid drugs over 5 years with positive TRAb. Extracted RNA from PBMCs served as the source of the TCR library. American Thyroid Association guidelines defined Graves' disease diagnosis. The source material was peripheral blood mononuclear cells (PBMCs), sampled when the disease was refractory, from a patient treated with antithyroid drugs. The receptor was isolated from a female donor with Graves disease. V gene TRBV20-1 combines with J gene TRBJ1-1, with D unresolved. This CDR3 is CSARSGGSEAFF. CDR3 DNA sequence: TGCAGTGCTAGATCTGGAGGGTCCGAAGCTTTCTTT.